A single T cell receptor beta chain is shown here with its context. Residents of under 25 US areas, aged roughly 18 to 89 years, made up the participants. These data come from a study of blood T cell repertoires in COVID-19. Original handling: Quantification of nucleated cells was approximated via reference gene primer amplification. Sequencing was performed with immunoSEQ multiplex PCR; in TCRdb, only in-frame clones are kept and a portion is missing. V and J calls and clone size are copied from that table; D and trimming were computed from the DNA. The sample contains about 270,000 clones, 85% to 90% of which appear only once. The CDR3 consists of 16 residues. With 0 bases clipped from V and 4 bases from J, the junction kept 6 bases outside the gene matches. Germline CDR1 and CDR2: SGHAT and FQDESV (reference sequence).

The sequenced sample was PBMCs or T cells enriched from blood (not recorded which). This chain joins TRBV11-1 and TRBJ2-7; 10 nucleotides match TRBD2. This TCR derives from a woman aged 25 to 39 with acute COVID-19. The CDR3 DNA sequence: TGTGCCAGCAGCTTAGCGGCCCTAGCGGGAGAGTACGAGCAGTACTTC. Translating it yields CASSLAALAGEYEQYF. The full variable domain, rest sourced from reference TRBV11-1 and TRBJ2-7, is EAEVAQSPRYKITEKSQAVAFWCDPISGHATLYWYRQILGQGPELLVQFQDESVVDDSQLPKDRFSAERLKGVDSTLKIQPAELGDSAMYLCASSLAALAGEYEQYFGPGTRLTVT.